The 9 T cell receptor beta chains listed next were all sequenced from one sample in a study of blood T cell repertoires in COVID-19. Assay used: immunoSEQ multiplex PCR; TCRdb lists only in-frame clones, some missing. The sample consists of 200,000 to 250,000 clones, around 90% of them appearing once. Material: peripheral blood. These receptor sequences come from a man in his 60s with acute or convalescent COVID-19.

This clone was counted once. The chain carries TRBV5-1 and TRBJ1-4; 8 nucleotides align to TRBD1. This CDR3 is 14 amino acids long. Germline trimming cut 7 bases from V and 5 bases from J; bases unmatched to any gene: 7. CDR1 and CDR2 from the germline V gene are SGHRS and YFSETQ. Here the CDR3 DNA reads TGCGCCAGCGGACAGGGACAGCTAAATGAAAAACTGTTTTTT. Its protein is CASGQGQLNEKLFF.

The chain combines TRBV19 with TRBJ1-5, with D possibly matching TRBD1 (6 bases). This CDR3 is 18 amino acids long. The V gene lost 2 bases and the J gene lost 2 bases, with 19 bases spanning the gap. The V gene's germline CDR1 is LNHDA and CDR2 SQIVND (reference sequence). CDR3 sequence: CASSISAGRGVGNQPQHF. The DNA of the CDR3 is TGTGCCAGTAGTATATCCGCCGGCAGGGGAGTTGGCAATCAGCCCCAGCATTTT.

The chain carries TRBV11-3 and TRBJ2-5, with TRBD2 identical over 9 bases. With V trimmed by 2 bases and J by 3 bases, 10 bases remained unmatched. The V gene's germline CDR1 is SGHNT and CDR2 YENEEA. CDR3 length: 17 amino acids. CDR3 loop: CASSLYGWASGEETQYF. The CDR3 nucleotides read TGTGCCAGCAGCTTATACGGGTGGGCTAGCGGGGAAGAGACCCAGTACTTC.

V usage is TRBV2 and J usage is TRBJ1-1; 7 bases agree with TRBD1. The germline V gene has CDR1 SNHLY and CDR2 FYNNEI. The length of the CDR3 is 14 residues. Losses at the gene ends were 7 bases for V and 5 bases for J; bases not matched to a gene: 10. This chain's CDR3 is CASTRRQGGTEAFF. Written as DNA, the CDR3 is TGTGCCAGCACCCGCCGACAGGGTGGTACTGAAGCTTTCTTT.

This clone occurred a few times. As DNA, the CDR3 is TGCGCCAGCAGCTTGCCGGGACAGCGGAACACTGAAGCTTTCTTT. This codes for CASSLPGQRNTEAFF. The chain employs TRBV5-1 and TRBJ1-1; 7 nucleotides match TRBD1. The CDR3 consists of 15 residues. Germline CDR1 SGHRS, CDR2 YFSETQ. Germline trimming cut 1 base from V and 1 base from J; bases unmatched to any gene: 4.

V gene TRBV5-1 combines with J gene TRBJ1-2, with 7 bases matching TRBD1. This CDR3 is 16 amino acids long. The ends lost 0 bases at V and 0 bases at J; junction bases unmatched: 5. Germline V CDR1 and CDR2: SGHRS, YFSETQ. CDR3 bases: TGCGCCAGCAGCTTGGCTGTGGACAGGCCTAACTATGGCTACACCTTC. Protein sequence: CASSLAVDRPNYGYTF.

This clone appeared a few times. The V and J genes are TRBV6-5 and TRBJ1-3; 7 positions agree with TRBD1. Germline V gene sequence: CDR1 MNHEY, CDR2 SVGAGI. The ends lost 5 bases at V and 2 bases at J; junction bases unmatched: 6. CDR3 length: 15 residues. CDR3 amino acids: CASSTVQGAGNTIYF. CDR3 DNA sequence: TGTGCCAGCAGTACCGTCCAGGGGGCTGGAAACACCATATATTTT.

V gene TRBV19 combines with J gene TRBJ2-4, with D possibly matching TRBD1 (6 bases). The V end lost 3 bases, the J end lost 5 bases, and 11 bases lay between the germline ends. Germline V lookup: CDR1 LNHDA, CDR2 SQIVND (reference sequence). The CDR3 extends over 14 amino acids. The CDR3: CASSIIGGENIQYF. DNA for the CDR3: TGTGCCAGTAGTATTATAGGGGGTGAAAACATTCAGTACTTC.

This sequence joins TRBV7-2 and TRBJ2-3, with TRBD2 matching over 8 bases. V shed 5 bases and J 2 bases; nucleotides not matched to a gene: 6. Germline CDR1 and CDR2: SGHTA and FQGNSA. This CDR3 is 15 amino acids long. The CDR3 is CASSLRGAYTDTQYF. The CDR3 bases are TGTGCCAGCAGCCTGCGGGGGGCCTACACAGATACGCAGTATTTT. The entire variable domain, with the rest obtained from reference TRBV7-2 and TRBJ2-3, is as follows: GAGVSQSPSNKVTEKGKDVELRCDPISGHTALYWYRQSLGQGLEFLIYFQGNSAPDKSGLPSDRFSAERTGGSVSTLTIQRTQQEDSAVYLCASSLRGAYTDTQYFGPGTRLTVL.